Listed here are 24 T cell receptor beta chains from one sample, sequenced in a study of regulatory T cells in long-lasting Graves disease. Indicated time point: newly diagnosed GD, antithyroid drugs for less than 3 months. RNA extracted from PBMCs served as the sequencing template. Arm-PCR of CDR3 regions and iRepertoire HTBI primers were used to build TCR beta libraries. One entry per CDR3 protein results from TCRdb running MiXCR on the multiplex PCR reads. The sample includes about 200,000 distinct CDR3 sequences, about 18% seen only once; the top ten take more than 20%. Sequencing was performed on peripheral blood mononuclear cells (PBMCs), taken at new diagnosis, from a patient treated with antithyroid drugs. These receptors were taken from a female donor with Graves disease.

This clonotype was observed a handful of times. The V call is TRBV24-1, the J call TRBJ2-1; 14 bases agree with TRBD2. Per the germline V gene, CDR1 is KGHDR and CDR2 is SFDVKD. The junction had 6 bases not matched to a gene; V was cut back by 3 bases and J by 6 bases. The CDR3 has 17 amino acids. CDR3 region: CATSDAQTSGRVNEQFF. The CDR3 region has the DNA TGTGCCACCAGTGATGCCCAGACTAGCGGGAGGGTCAATGAGCAGTTCTTC.

This clonotype was counted ten times or more. The chain combines TRBV30 with TRBJ2-7, with TRBD1 identical over 9 bases. J gave up 3 bases and V 4 bases, and 10 bases lay outside the gene matches. The CDR3 has 15 residues. Germline lookup yields CDR1 GTSNPN and CDR2 SVGIG (reference sequence). The CDR3 DNA is TGTGCCTGGATATCGTCGGACAGGGGAGTCTACGAGCAGTACTTC. Protein product: CAWISSDRGVYEQYF.

V usage is TRBV7-8 and J usage is TRBJ2-7; D is undetermined. Germline V gene sequence: CDR1 SGHVS, CDR2 FQNEAQ. The CDR3 loop spans 13 amino acids. Deletions cut 5 bases from V and 3 bases from J, with 11 bases between. The chain's CDR3 is CASSAVRGYEQYF. CDR3 DNA sequence: TGTGCCAGCAGCGCCGTACGAGGCTACGAGCAGTACTTC.

This clonotype was seen only a few times. Given a much more abundant clone one base away, this may be a read error. The chain uses TRBV6-2 or TRBV6-3 and TRBJ2-7; D may correspond to TRBD1 or TRBD2 (5 bases each). This CDR3 contains 17 residues. Germline V gene lookup returns CDR1 MNHEY and CDR2 SVGEGT. Here the CDR3 DNA reads TGTGCCGGCAGTTACACGCCCCCGGGACGTACTACGGGCGAGCAGTACTTC. This sequence encodes CAGSYTPPGRTTGEQYF.

Only a few counts were recorded for this clonotype. This sequence joins TRBV6-1 and TRBJ1-6, with 8 positions matching TRBD1. V was clipped by 6 bases and J by 9 bases; unmatched bases: 7. Germline CDR1 and CDR2: MNHNS and SASEGT. This CDR3 is 14 amino acids long. CDR3 coding DNA: TGTGCCAGCAGCAAACAGGGGGTAGGTTCACCCCTCCACTTT. It specifies CASSKQGVGSPLHF.

The sample holds many counts of this clonotype. V gene TRBV7-2 combines with J gene TRBJ2-3; TRBD2 agrees at 15 bases. V shed 5 bases and J 4 bases; nucleotides not matched to a gene: 4. CDR1 SGHTA and CDR2 FQGNSA come from the germline V gene. The CDR3 length is 16 residues. The CDR3 loop reads CASSLRTSGRADTQYF. The CDR3 nucleotides read TGTGCCAGCAGCCTCCGGACTAGCGGGAGGGCAGATACGCAGTATTTT.

In this sample, this clonotype turned up many times. The V and J genes are TRBV12-3 or TRBV12-4 and TRBJ1-1, with TRBD1 identical over 8 bases. There are 14 residues in the CDR3. The ends lost 6 bases at V and 3 bases at J; junction bases unmatched: 6. The CDR3 nucleotides are TGTGCCAGCAGCCCGACAGGGGCCTACACTGAAGCTTTCTTT. Translating gives CASSPTGAYTEAFF.

Worth noting for this clonotype: This probably arose from a read error, given a far larger clone one base away. The CDR3 does not end in the conserved phenylalanine or tryptophan, so this is likely a read error. This chain links TRBV12-3 or TRBV12-4 with TRBJ1-1; 7 positions agree with TRBD1. J gave up 0 bases and V 6 bases, and 1 base lay outside the gene matches. CDR3 length: 13 residues. The CDR3 nucleotides read TGTGCCAGCAGGGGACAGATGAACACTGAAGCTTTCTCT. It yields the protein CASRGQMNTEAFS.

This clonotype was detected ten times or more. The rearrangement uses TRBV7-9 and TRBJ2-7; 7 bases are shared with TRBD2. CDR1 is SEHNR, CDR2 FQNEAQ, per germline (reference sequence). J lost 3 bases, V lost 5 bases, and 13 bases had no gene match. This CDR3 spans 16 amino acids. CDR3 amino acids: CASSQPGGRGDYEQYF. CDR3 DNA: TGTGCCAGCAGCCAGCCGGGCGGGAGAGGGGACTACGAGCAGTACTTC.

The table lists this clonotype with many counts. The chain employs TRBV7-2 and TRBJ2-3; 7 bases align to TRBD2. J gave up 0 bases and V 5 bases, and 5 bases lay outside the gene matches. The CDR3 consists of 15 residues. CDR1 is SGHTA, CDR2 FQGNSA, per germline. CDR3 sequence reads: CASSLSGPSTDTQYF. The CDR3 nucleotides read TGTGCCAGCAGCCTTAGCGGGCCGAGCACAGATACGCAGTATTTT.

This clonotype was recorded at least ten times. The V gene is TRBV12-3 or TRBV12-4, the J gene TRBJ2-7; no reliable D call. The CDR3 is made up of 11 amino acids. V lost 3 bases and J 7 bases, leaving 7 bases between the germline ends. This CDR3 is CASSLVEEQYF. The CDR3 DNA follows: TGTGCCAGCAGTTTGGTGGAGGAGCAGTACTTC.

This clonotype showed up many times. The V call is TRBV12-3 or TRBV12-4, the J call TRBJ2-7, with 12 bases fitting TRBD2. Trimming took 6 bases from V and 0 from J; bases not matched to a gene: 6. The CDR3 has 16 residues. The DNA for the CDR3 is TGTGCCAGCAGGGCTAGCGGGAGGGATAGCTCCTACGAGCAGTACTTC. The encoded protein is CASRASGRDSSYEQYF.

This clonotype has only one observation. A far larger clone is off by one base, so a read error is likely. The chain links TRBV11-2 to TRBJ1-1; 8 nucleotides align to TRBD1. Per the germline V gene, CDR1 is SGHAT and CDR2 is FQNNGV. Trimming took 2 bases from V and 0 from J; bases not matched to a gene: 2. The CDR3 is 15 amino acids. The CDR3, as DNA: TGTGCCAGCAGCTTACAGGGGGCCATGAACACTGAAGCTTTCTTT. It translates to CASSLQGAMNTEAFF.

This clonotype was counted between two and nine times. V is TRBV19 and J is TRBJ1-5; D unclear. The CDR3 totals 15 residues. With 6 bases removed from V and 0 bases from J, the gap between germline ends came to 12 bases. Germline V gene lookup returns CDR1 LNHDA and CDR2 SQIVND (reference sequence). The chain's CDR3 is CASSRSQFSNQPQHF. The CDR3 DNA follows: TGTGCCAGTAGCCGGTCCCAGTTTAGCAATCAGCCCCAGCATTTT.

The sample holds one count of this clonotype. With a far larger clone one base away, a read error is the likely cause. This rearrangement joins TRBV2 to TRBJ2-7; TRBD2 aligns across 10 bases. Germline CDR1 reads SNHLY; CDR2 reads FYNNEI. There are 15 residues in the CDR3. For the CDR3, the DNA is TGTGCCATCAGTGAAGGGACTAGCGAGGCCTACGAGCAGTACTTC. The encoded protein is CAISEGTSEAYEQYF.

The sample holds many counts of this clonotype. This chain connects TRBV12-3 or TRBV12-4 to TRBJ2-3; TRBD2 agrees at 8 bases. The length of the CDR3 is 13 residues. With 8 bases clipped from V and 6 bases from J, the junction kept 7 bases outside the gene matches. DNA of the CDR3: TGTGCCAGCGGCGGGGGGTACCGGGATACGCAGTATTTT. Protein sequence: CASGGGYRDTQYF.

This clonotype was detected ten times or more. J is TRBJ2-7 and V is TRBV2, with 10 bases fitting TRBD2. J was trimmed by 3 bases and V by 5 bases; bases with no gene match: 4. The CDR3 is made up of 14 amino acids. CDR1 is SNHLY, CDR2 FYNNEI, per germline. The CDR3 bases are TGTGCCAGCAGTCTTGGACTAGCGGACTACGAGCAGTACTTC. This gives the protein CASSLGLADYEQYF.

There are a few counts of this clonotype. The chain joins TRBV27 to TRBJ2-3; 8 nucleotides line up with TRBD2. The germline V gene encodes CDR1 MNHEY and CDR2 SMNVEV (reference sequence). This CDR3 has 17 amino acids. J was trimmed by 4 bases and V by 5 bases; bases with no gene match: 14. CDR3 DNA: TGTGCCAGCAGTCCCCAGGGTAGCGGGATATGGGCAGATACGCAGTATTTT. Its protein product is CASSPQGSGIWADTQYF.

This clonotype was found many times. The V gene is TRBV19, the J gene TRBJ1-3; D may be TRBD1 (5 bases). The CDR3 consists of 16 residues. Germline V gene lookup returns CDR1 LNHDA and CDR2 SQIVND (reference sequence). The ends were cut back, 7 bases at V and 1 base at J, with 17 bases in the middle. CDR3 amino acids: CASNPGGDGSGNTIYF. The DNA of the CDR3 is TGTGCCAGTAACCCCGGGGGAGATGGGTCTGGAAACACCATATATTTT.

V usage is TRBV11-3 and J usage is TRBJ2-1; perhaps TRBD2 as D (5 bases). The germline gives CDR1 SGHNT, CDR2 YENEEA. This CDR3 has 14 amino acids. Trimming left V 0 bases short and J 15 bases short, with 18 bases between. CDR3 amino acids: CASSLDLGGPSTFF. CDR3 sequence (DNA): TGTGCCAGCAGCTTAGATCTAGGCGGGCCGAGCACGTTCTTC.

The sample holds many counts of this clonotype. V usage is TRBV11-1 and J usage is TRBJ2-7; 10 bases are a match to TRBD2. The ends lost 3 bases at V and 5 bases at J; junction bases unmatched: 13. This CDR3 region has 17 residues. Germline V gene data show CDR1 as SGHAT and CDR2 as FQDESV (reference sequence). The CDR3 loop is CASSFGGLAGAMNEQYF. The CDR3 DNA follows: TGTGCCAGCAGCTTTGGGGGCCTAGCGGGAGCAATGAACGAGCAGTACTTC.

The sample holds many counts of this clonotype. The genes are TRBV20-1 and TRBJ2-1; 7 nucleotides align to TRBD2. The CDR3 runs 13 residues. CDR1 and CDR2 from the germline V gene are DFQATT and SNEGSKA (reference sequence). With 6 bases clipped from V and 0 bases from J, the junction kept 2 bases outside the gene matches. The CDR3 DNA sequence: TGCAGTGCAGAGCGGGGCTCCTACAATGAGCAGTTCTTC. Translated, it gives CSAERGSYNEQFF.

At least ten counts were recorded for this clonotype. The chain joins TRBV24-1 to TRBJ2-3; TRBD1 aligns across 12 bases. Per the germline V gene, CDR1 is KGHDR and CDR2 is SFDVKD. V lost 4 bases, J lost 5 bases, and 6 bases stayed unmatched. The CDR3 is 16 amino acids. The CDR3 is CATSEPGQGAGDTQYF. In DNA, the CDR3 is TGTGCCACCAGTGAACCGGGACAGGGGGCAGGAGATACGCAGTATTTT.

This clonotype was detected many times. This chain connects TRBV4-3 to TRBJ2-7; D uncertain. Germline CDR1 and CDR2: LGHNA and YSLEER. The CDR3 length is 13 residues. Between the trimmed V and J ends, which lost 1 base and 3 bases, there was a span of 7 bases. The CDR3 protein is CASSQGSGYEQYF. The DNA of the CDR3 is TGCGCCAGCAGCCAAGGGTCCGGCTACGAGCAGTACTTC.